This note documents a single T cell receptor beta chain sequence. V gave up 6 bases and J gave up 12 bases, with 18 bases separating them. Germline CDR1 is MDHEN and CDR2 is SYDVKM. The CDR3 is made up of 12 amino acids. These data originate in a study of cytomegalovirus exposure and HLA in healthy donors. PCR employed 60 Vbeta and 13 Jbeta primers. TCRdb's copy holds only in-frame clones and misses some; the assay was immunoSEQ multiplex PCR. The table has roughly 120,000 clones, 75% to 90% seen once. Sequencing input: PBMCs. The receptor comes from a man in his fifties in good health and CMV-seronegative. The V and J genes are TRBV28 and TRBJ2-7; D possibly corresponds to TRBD1 (6 bases). CDR3 residues: CASSNLLGHSYF. As DNA, the CDR3 is TGTGCCAGCAGCAATCTGTTGGGACACTCGTACTTC.